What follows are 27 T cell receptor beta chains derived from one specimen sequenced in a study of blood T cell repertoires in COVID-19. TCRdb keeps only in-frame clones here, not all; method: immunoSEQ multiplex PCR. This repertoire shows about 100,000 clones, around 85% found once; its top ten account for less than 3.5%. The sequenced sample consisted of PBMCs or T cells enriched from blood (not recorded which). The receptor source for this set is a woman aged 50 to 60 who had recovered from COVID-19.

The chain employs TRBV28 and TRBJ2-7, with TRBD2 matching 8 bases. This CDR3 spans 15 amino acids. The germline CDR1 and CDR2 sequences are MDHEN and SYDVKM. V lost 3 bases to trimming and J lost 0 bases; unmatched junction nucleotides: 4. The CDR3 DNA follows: TGTGCCAGCAGTTTGAGGAGCGGGAGCTCCTACGAGCAGTACTTC. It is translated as CASSLRSGSSYEQYF.

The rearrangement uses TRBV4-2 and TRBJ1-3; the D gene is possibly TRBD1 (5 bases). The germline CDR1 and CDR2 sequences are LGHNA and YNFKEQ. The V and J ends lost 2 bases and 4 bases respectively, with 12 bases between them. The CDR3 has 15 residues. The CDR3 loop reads CASSQWQGGGNTIYF. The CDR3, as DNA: TGTGCCAGCAGCCAATGGCAGGGAGGCGGAAACACCATATATTTT.

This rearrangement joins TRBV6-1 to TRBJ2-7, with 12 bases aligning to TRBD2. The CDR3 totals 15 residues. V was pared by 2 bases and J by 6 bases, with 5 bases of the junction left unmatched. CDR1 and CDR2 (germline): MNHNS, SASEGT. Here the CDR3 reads CASSETSGGHSEQYF. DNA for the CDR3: TGTGCCAGCAGTGAAACTAGCGGGGGGCACTCCGAGCAGTACTTC.

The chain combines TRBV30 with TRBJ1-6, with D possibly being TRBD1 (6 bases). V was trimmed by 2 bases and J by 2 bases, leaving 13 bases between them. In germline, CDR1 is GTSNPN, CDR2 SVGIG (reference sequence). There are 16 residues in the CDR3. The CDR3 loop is CAWSRTEGTYNSPLHF. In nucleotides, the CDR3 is TGTGCCTGGAGTCGGACAGAAGGGACCTATAATTCACCCCTCCACTTT.

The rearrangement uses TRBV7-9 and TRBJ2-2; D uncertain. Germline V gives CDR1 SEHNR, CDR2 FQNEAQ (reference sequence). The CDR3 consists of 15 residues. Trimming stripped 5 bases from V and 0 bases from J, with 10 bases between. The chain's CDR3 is CASSLWASNTGELFF. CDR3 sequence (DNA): TGTGCCAGCAGCCTCTGGGCCTCGAACACCGGGGAGCTGTTTTTT. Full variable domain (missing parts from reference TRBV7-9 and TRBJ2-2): DTGVSQNPRHKITKRGQNVTFRCDPISEHNRLYWYRQTLGQGPEFLTYFQNEAQLEKSRLLSDRFSAERPKGSFSTLEIQRTEQGDSAMYLCASSLWASNTGELFFGEGSRLTVL.

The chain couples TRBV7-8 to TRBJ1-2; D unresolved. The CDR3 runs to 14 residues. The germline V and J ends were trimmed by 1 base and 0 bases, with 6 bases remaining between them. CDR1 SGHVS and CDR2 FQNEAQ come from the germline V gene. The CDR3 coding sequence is TGTGCCAGCAGCTTAGTCGGGGCTAACTATGGCTACACCTTC. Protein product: CASSLVGANYGYTF.

CDR3: CASSRGREGETQYF. CDR3 DNA sequence: TGTGCCAGCAGCAGGGGGCGAGAGGGGGAGACCCAGTACTTC. The V call is TRBV21-1, the J call TRBJ2-5; the D segment call TRBD1 is taken from the table without a DNA check. TRBV21-1 is described as a pseudogene. There are 14 residues in the CDR3.

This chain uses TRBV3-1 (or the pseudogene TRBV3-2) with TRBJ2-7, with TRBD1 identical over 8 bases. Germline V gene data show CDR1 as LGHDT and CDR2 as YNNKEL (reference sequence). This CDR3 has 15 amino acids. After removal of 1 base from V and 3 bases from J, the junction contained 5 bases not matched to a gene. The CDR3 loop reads CASSQGVGQGYEQYF. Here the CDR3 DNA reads TGTGCCAGCAGCCAAGGGGTCGGACAGGGCTACGAGCAGTACTTC.

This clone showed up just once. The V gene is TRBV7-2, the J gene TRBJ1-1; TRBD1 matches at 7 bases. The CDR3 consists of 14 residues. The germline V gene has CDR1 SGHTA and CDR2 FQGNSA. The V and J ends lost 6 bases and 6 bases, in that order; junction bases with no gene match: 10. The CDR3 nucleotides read TGTGCCAGCAGTCCCGGCGGGACAGCCTCTGAAGCTTTCTTT. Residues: CASSPGGTASEAFF.

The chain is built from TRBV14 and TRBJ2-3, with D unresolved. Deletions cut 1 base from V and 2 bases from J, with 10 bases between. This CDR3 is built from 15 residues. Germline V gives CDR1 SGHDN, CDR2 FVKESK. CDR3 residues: CASSQGGTFTDTQYF. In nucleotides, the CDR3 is TGTGCCAGCAGCCAAGGAGGAACTTTCACAGATACGCAGTATTTT.

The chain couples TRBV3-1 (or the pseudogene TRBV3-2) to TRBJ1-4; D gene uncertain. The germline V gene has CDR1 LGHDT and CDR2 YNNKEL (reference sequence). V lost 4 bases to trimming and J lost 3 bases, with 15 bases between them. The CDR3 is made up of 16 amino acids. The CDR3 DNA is TGTGCCAGCAGCCTCGGAGGATCGGCGGCTAATGAAAAACTGTTTTTT. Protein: CASSLGGSAANEKLFF.

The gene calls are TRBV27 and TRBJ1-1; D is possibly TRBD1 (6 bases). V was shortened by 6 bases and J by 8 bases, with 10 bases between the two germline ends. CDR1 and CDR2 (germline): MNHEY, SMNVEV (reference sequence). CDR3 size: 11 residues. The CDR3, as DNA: TGTGCCAGCAGGGCCGGGACAGAAGCTTTCTTT. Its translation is CASRAGTEAFF.

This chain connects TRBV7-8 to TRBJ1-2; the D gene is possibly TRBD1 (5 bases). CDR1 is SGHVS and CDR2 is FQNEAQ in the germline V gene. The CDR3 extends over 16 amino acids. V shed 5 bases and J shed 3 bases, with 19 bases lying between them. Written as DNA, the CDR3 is TGTGCCAGCAGCCCGACTGGCGGGGGGTTCGACTATGGCTACACCTTC. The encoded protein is CASSPTGGGFDYGYTF.

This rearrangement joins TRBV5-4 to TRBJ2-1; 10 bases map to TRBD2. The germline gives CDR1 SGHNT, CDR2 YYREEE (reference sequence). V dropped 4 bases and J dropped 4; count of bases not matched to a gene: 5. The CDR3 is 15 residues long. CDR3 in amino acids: CASSRSGGNYNEQFF. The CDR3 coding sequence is TGTGCCAGCAGCCGTAGCGGGGGGAATTACAATGAGCAGTTCTTC.

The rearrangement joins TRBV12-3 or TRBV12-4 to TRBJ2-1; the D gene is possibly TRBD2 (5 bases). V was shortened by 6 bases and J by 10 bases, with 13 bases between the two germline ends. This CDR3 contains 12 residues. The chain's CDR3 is CASRLGLSEQFF. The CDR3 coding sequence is TGTGCCAGCAGACTAGGACTCTCGGAGCAGTTCTTC.

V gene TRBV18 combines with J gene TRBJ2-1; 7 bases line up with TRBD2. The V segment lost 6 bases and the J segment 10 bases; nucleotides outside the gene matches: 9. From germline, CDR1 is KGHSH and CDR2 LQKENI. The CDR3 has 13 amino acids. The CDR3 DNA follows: TGTGCCAGCTCCCCTGGGGGGGGAGAGGAGCAGTTCTTC. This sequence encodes CASSPGGGEEQFF.

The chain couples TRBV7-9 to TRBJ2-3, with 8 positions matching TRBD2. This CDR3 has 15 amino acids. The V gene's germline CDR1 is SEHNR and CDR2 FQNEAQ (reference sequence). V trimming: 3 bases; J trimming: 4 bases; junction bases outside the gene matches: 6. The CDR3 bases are TGTGCCAGCAGCTTCGTCGGGGGGGCTGCAGATACGCAGTATTTT. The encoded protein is CASSFVGGAADTQYF.

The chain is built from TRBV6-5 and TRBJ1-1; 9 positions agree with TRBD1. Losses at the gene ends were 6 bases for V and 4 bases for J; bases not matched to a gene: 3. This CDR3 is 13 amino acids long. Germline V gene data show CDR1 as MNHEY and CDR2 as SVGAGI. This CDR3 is CASRGTGTTEAFF. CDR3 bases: TGTGCCAGCAGAGGGACAGGGACCACTGAAGCTTTCTTT.

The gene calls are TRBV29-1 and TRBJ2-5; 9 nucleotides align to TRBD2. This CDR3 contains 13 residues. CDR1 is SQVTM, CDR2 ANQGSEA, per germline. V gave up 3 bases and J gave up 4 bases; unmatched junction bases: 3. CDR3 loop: CSVDVAGAETQYF. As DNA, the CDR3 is TGCAGCGTTGATGTAGCGGGAGCAGAGACCCAGTACTTC. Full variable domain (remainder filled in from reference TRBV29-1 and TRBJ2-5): SAVISQKPSRDICQRGTSLTIQCQVDSQVTMMFWYRQQPGQSLTLIATANQGSEATYESGFVIDKFPISRPNLTFSTLTVSNMSPEDSSIYLCSVDVAGAETQYFGPGTRLLVL.

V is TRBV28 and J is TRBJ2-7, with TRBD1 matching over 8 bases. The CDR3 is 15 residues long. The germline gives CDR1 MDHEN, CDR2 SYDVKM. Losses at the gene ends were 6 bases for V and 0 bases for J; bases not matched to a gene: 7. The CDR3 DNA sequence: TGTGCCAGCAGCCCTGTGGACAGGGACTCCTACGAGCAGTACTTC. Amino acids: CASSPVDRDSYEQYF.

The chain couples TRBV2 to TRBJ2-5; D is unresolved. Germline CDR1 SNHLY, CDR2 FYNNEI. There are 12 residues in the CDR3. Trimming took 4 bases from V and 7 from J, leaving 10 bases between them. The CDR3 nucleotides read TGTGCCAGCAGTGCGTCCGGGTGGACCCAGTACTTC. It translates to CASSASGWTQYF.

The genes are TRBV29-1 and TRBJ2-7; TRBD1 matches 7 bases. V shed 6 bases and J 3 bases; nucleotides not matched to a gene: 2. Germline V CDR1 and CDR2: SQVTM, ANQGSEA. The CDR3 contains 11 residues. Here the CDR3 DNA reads TGCAGCGTATACAGGGGCTACGAGCAGTACTTC. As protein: CSVYRGYEQYF.

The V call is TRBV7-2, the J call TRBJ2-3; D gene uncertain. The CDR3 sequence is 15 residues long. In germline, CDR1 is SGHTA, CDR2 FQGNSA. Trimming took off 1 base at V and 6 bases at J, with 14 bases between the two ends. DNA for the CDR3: TGTGCCAGCAGCTTAGTTTCAGGCGTTCCTGATACGCAGTATTTT. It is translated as CASSLVSGVPDTQYF.

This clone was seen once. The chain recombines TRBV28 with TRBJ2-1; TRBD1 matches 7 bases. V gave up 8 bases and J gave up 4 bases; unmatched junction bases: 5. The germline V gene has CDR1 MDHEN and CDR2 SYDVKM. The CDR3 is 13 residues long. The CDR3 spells CASLGTVYNEQFF. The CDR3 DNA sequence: TGTGCCAGCCTTGGGACAGTTTACAATGAGCAGTTCTTC.

The CDR3 DNA is TGCGCCAGCAGCTTGGCCGGACAGGGGGCGCGGGGTGAAAAACTGTTTTTT. It translates to CASSLAGQGARGEKLFF. V is TRBV5-1 and J is TRBJ1-4; 11 bases are shared with TRBD1. In germline, CDR1 is SGHRS, CDR2 YFSETQ. The CDR3 sequence is 17 residues long. V dropped 0 bases and J dropped 7; count of bases not matched to a gene: 8.

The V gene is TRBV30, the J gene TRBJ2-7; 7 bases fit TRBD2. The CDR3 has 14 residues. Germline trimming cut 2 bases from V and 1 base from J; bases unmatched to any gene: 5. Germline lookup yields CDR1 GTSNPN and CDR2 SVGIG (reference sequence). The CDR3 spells CAWSTSAGSYEQYF. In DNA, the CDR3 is TGTGCCTGGAGTACCTCAGCGGGATCCTACGAGCAGTACTTC. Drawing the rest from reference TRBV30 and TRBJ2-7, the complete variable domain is SQTIHQWPATLVQPVGSPLSLECTVEGTSNPNLYWYRQAAGRGLQLLFYSVGIGQISSEVPQNLSASRPQDRQFILSSKKLLLSDSGFYLCAWSTSAGSYEQYFGPGTRLTVT.

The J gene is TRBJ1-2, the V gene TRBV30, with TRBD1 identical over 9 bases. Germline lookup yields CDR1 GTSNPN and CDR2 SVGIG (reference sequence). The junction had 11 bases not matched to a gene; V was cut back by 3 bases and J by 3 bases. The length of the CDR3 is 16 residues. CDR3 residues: CAWRETGGFFYYGYTF. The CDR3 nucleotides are TGTGCCTGGAGAGAGACAGGGGGATTCTTCTACTATGGCTACACCTTC.